This T cell receptor (beta chain) was found in a study of T cell changes during pregnancy in multiple sclerosis. Method: immunoSEQ multiplex PCR; TCRdb's copy keeps in-frame clones and lacks some. The data show approximately 50,000 clones, about 90% seen once. V shed 3 bases and J 8 bases; nucleotides not matched to a gene: 11. Germline CDR1 reads SGHRS; CDR2 reads YFSETQ. This CDR3 is built from 15 residues. This material consisted of CD8+ T cells from peripheral blood mononuclear cells, taken after pregnancy. The receptor was derived from a female donor with multiple sclerosis, enrolled in a pregnancy study. The chain recombines TRBV5-1 with TRBJ1-2, with 9 bases fitting TRBD1. The CDR3, as DNA: TGCGCCAGCAGCTCCGGGGACAGGGAGGTTTACGGCTACACCTTC. Protein product: CASSSGDREVYGYTF.